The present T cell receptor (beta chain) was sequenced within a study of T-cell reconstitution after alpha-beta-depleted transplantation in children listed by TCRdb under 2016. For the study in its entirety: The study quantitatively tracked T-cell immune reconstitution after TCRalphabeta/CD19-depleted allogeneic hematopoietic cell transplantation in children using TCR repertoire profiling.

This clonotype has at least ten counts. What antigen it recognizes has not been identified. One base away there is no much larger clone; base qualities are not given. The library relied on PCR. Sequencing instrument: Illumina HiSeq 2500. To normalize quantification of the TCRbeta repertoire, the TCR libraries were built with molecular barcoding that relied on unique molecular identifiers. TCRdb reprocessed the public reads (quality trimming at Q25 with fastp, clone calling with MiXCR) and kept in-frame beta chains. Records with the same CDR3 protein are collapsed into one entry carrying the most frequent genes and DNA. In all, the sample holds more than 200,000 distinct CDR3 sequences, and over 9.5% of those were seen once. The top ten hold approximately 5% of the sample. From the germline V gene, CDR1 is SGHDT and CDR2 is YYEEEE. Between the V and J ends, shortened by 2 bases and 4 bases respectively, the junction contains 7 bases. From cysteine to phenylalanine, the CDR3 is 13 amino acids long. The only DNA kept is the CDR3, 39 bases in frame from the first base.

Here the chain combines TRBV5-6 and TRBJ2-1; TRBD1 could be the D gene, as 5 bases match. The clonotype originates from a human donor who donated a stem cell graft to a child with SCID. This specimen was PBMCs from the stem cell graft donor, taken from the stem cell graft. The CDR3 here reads CASSFDRYNEQFF. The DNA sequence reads TGTGCCAGCAGCTTTGACAGATACAATGAGCAGTTCTTC.